These 28 T cell receptor beta chains share one sample of origin, sequenced in a study of blood T cell repertoires in COVID-19. Sequencing used immunoSEQ multiplex PCR; TCRdb keeps in-frame clones, though not all of them. This table has approximately 300,000 clones, around 90% appearing once. Material for sequencing was peripheral blood. These receptors were collected from a man between 18 and 29 years old with active or convalescent COVID-19.

The chain couples TRBV18 to TRBJ1-6; D perhaps matches TRBD1 (5 bases). The CDR3 extends over 16 amino acids. The germline CDR1 and CDR2 sequences are KGHSH and LQKENI. Trimming cost V 3 bases and J 8 bases, with 17 bases left between them. The chain's CDR3 is CASSPSNFREDSPLHF. CDR3 DNA: TGTGCCAGCTCACCGTCTAACTTCAGGGAGGATTCACCCCTCCACTTT.

This chain links TRBV29-1 with TRBJ1-3, with unresolved D. The length of the CDR3 is 13 residues. Germline V gene sequence: CDR1 SQVTM, CDR2 ANQGSEA. V shed 5 bases and J shed 0 bases, with 8 bases lying between them. The CDR3 loop reads CSVCLRSGNTIYF. Written as DNA, the CDR3 is TGCAGCGTTTGCCTACGCTCTGGAAACACCATATATTTT.

The CDR3 is CAGKKRGETQYF. The CDR3 DNA sequence: TGTGCCGGAAAGAAGCGGGGGGAGACCCAGTACTTC. V gene TRBV2 combines with J gene TRBJ2-5; 8 bases fit TRBD2. Germline trimming cut 11 bases from V and 5 bases from J; bases unmatched to any gene: 7. Looked up from germline, CDR1 is SNHLY and CDR2 is FYNNEI. The CDR3 length is 12 residues.

V is TRBV6-5 and J is TRBJ2-7; 7 bases line up with TRBD1. V trimming: 7 bases; J trimming: 0 bases; junction bases outside the gene matches: 3. The germline gives CDR1 MNHEY, CDR2 SVGAGI. This CDR3 comprises 13 residues. The CDR3 DNA is TGTGCCAGCAACTACAGGGGCTCCTACGAGCAGTACTTC. It is translated as CASNYRGSYEQYF.

The J gene is TRBJ2-1, the V gene TRBV27, with 7 bases fitting TRBD1. The junction had 8 bases not matched to a gene; V was cut back by 5 bases and J by 1 base. From germline, CDR1 is MNHEY and CDR2 SMNVEV (reference sequence). The CDR3 sequence is 16 residues long. The CDR3 sequence: CASSTSTGFSYNEQFF. The CDR3 region has the DNA TGTGCCAGCAGTACCTCGACAGGGTTTTCCTACAATGAGCAGTTCTTC.

The chain has TRBV6-4 and TRBJ2-1; TRBD2 matches 10 bases. This CDR3 has 15 amino acids. Looked up from germline, CDR1 is MRHNA and CDR2 is SNTAGT. Trimming at V came to 5 bases and at J to 9 bases, leaving 10 bases not matched to a gene. The CDR3 DNA reads TGTGCCAGCAGTCCAGCGGGGGGGACTCAGAGTGAGCAGTTCTTC. Its protein is CASSPAGGTQSEQFF.

This clone was recorded only once. The chain combines TRBV7-8 with TRBJ2-5, with 10 nucleotides matching TRBD2. From germline, CDR1 is SGHVS and CDR2 FQNEAQ. Losses at the gene ends were 2 bases for V and 5 bases for J; bases not matched to a gene: 2. The CDR3 contains 14 residues. The DNA for the CDR3 is TGTGCCAGCAGCTTACTAGCGGGGGTGGAGACCCAGTACTTC. This translates into CASSLLAGVETQYF.

The chain links TRBV4-3 to TRBJ1-2; D gene unclear. Germline V lookup: CDR1 LGHNA, CDR2 YSLEER. CDR3 length: 15 residues. V lost 3 bases and J lost 6, with 17 bases in between. CDR3 bases: TGCGCCAGCAGCCAGGAAGCGTATCTTATGAATGGCTACACCTTC. Protein sequence: CASSQEAYLMNGYTF.

This chain connects TRBV9 to TRBJ1-4; 8 bases map to TRBD1. J gave up 7 bases and V 3 bases, and 8 bases lay outside the gene matches. The germline V gene encodes CDR1 SGDLS and CDR2 YYNGEE. This CDR3 contains 15 residues. The CDR3 sequence: CASSGGDRGSEKLFF. Written as DNA, the CDR3 is TGTGCCAGCAGCGGAGGAGACAGGGGAAGTGAAAAACTGTTTTTT.

CDR3 protein: CATSRDRPGLAGLVEQFF. CDR3 nucleotides: TGTGCCACCAGCAGGGACCGACCGGGACTAGCGGGATTGGTTGAGCAGTTCTTC. The chain is built from TRBV15 and TRBJ2-1, with 13 bases matching TRBD2. The V gene end was trimmed by 3 bases and the J gene end by 9 bases; junction bases not matched to a gene: 14. Germline V CDR1 and CDR2: LNHNV, YYDKDF (reference sequence). This CDR3 contains 18 residues.

This clone was observed many times. The chain joins TRBV12-3 or TRBV12-4 to TRBJ1-1; no reliable D call. The CDR3 sequence is 13 residues long. V was trimmed by 2 bases and J by 4 bases, leaving 8 bases between them. This CDR3 reads CASSLFSGTEAFF. The CDR3 DNA reads as TGTGCCAGCAGTTTATTCTCGGGCACTGAAGCTTTCTTT.

This chain joins TRBV3-1 (or the pseudogene TRBV3-2) and TRBJ2-7; TRBD1 agrees at 10 bases. V trimming: 4 bases; J trimming: 6 bases; junction bases outside the gene matches: 9. The CDR3 covers 15 residues. Germline lookup yields CDR1 LGHDT and CDR2 YNNKEL (reference sequence). The CDR3 reads CASSLGQGVPLEQYF. Written as DNA, the CDR3 is TGTGCCAGCAGCCTTGGACAGGGGGTCCCTCTCGAGCAGTACTTC.

This chain connects TRBV27 to TRBJ1-3; 7 bases are shared with TRBD1. Germline CDR1 reads MNHEY; CDR2 reads SMNVEV (reference sequence). CDR3 length: 15 residues. The V and J ends lost 6 bases and 3 bases, in that order; junction bases with no gene match: 8. The CDR3 spells CASRPKGDSGNTIYF. CDR3 bases: TGTGCCAGCAGGCCTAAGGGGGACAGTGGAAACACCATATATTTT.

The chain has TRBV5-1 and TRBJ2-7, with 7 bases lining up with TRBD1. Germline values: CDR1 SGHRS, CDR2 YFSETQ. V lost 0 bases to trimming and J lost 5 bases; unmatched junction nucleotides: 8. The CDR3 loop spans 15 amino acids. CDR3 region: CASSLARGRVDEQYF. CDR3 sequence (DNA): TGCGCCAGCAGCTTGGCAAGGGGGCGTGTGGACGAGCAGTACTTC. Using reference TRBV5-1 and TRBJ2-7 for the parts outside the CDR3, the full variable domain is KAGVTQTPRYLIKTRGQQVTLSCSPISGHRSVSWYQQTPGQGLQFLFEYFSETQRNKGNFPGRFSGRQFSNSRSEMNVSTLELGDSALYLCASSLARGRVDEQYFGPGTRLTVT.

On this clone itself: Other DNA variants within this sample encode the same CDR3. The chain employs TRBV27 and TRBJ2-7; D ambiguous. This CDR3 has 12 amino acids. Germline V CDR1 and CDR2: MNHEY, SMNVEV (reference sequence). The V end was cut by 5 bases, the J end by 7 bases, with 12 bases between. CDR3 residues: CASSPNYFEQYF. CDR3 in DNA: TGTGCCAGCAGTCCTAACTACTTTGAGCAGTACTTC.

This chain uses TRBV18 with TRBJ1-3, with TRBD1 matching over 7 bases. CDR3 length equals 17 residues. The trim removed 4 bases at V and 0 bases at J, leaving 9 bases unmatched. Germline V CDR1 and CDR2: KGHSH, LQKENI. CDR3 DNA sequence: TGTGCCAGCTCACAGGGAAGGACAGGTTACTCTGGAAACACCATATATTTT. Its protein is CASSQGRTGYSGNTIYF.

V gene TRBV27 combines with J gene TRBJ2-3; tentatively, D is TRBD1 (6 bases). V dropped 5 bases and J dropped 3 bases, with 15 bases sitting between them. CDR3 size: 15 residues. Germline V gives CDR1 MNHEY, CDR2 SMNVEV (reference sequence). The CDR3 spells CASSPRGQRTDTQYF. DNA for the CDR3: TGTGCCAGCAGTCCCCGCGGACAGCGGACAGATACGCAGTATTTT.

The J gene is TRBJ1-2, the V gene TRBV19, with D unresolved. V lost 4 bases and J 3 bases, leaving 15 bases between the germline ends. CDR1 and CDR2 (germline): LNHDA, SQIVND (reference sequence). The CDR3 is 15 residues long. In nucleotides, the CDR3 is TGTGCCAGTAGTACAAATCTGATGGGAGACTATGGCTACACCTTC. Its protein is CASSTNLMGDYGYTF. The whole variable domain, remainder taken from reference TRBV19 and TRBJ1-2, is DGGITQSPKYLFRKEGQNVTLSCEQNLNHDAMYWYRQDPGQGLRLIYYSQIVNDFQKGDIAEGYSVSREKKESFPLTVTSAQKNPTAFYLCASSTNLMGDYGYTFGSGTRLTVV.

The chain carries TRBV10-1 and TRBJ2-2; tentatively, D is TRBD1 (6 bases). Germline assignment: CDR1 WNHNN and CDR2 SYGVQD (reference sequence). Trimming left V 6 bases short and J 4 bases short, with 27 bases between. This CDR3 region has 19 residues. Written as DNA, the CDR3 is TGCGCCAGCAGCCTGTCGCCAGGGGTGCCAAATACACCCACCGGGGAGCTGTTTTTT. It encodes CASSLSPGVPNTPTGELFF.

The chain has TRBV5-1 and TRBJ1-1; TRBD1 might be the D (5 bases). The germline V gene has CDR1 SGHRS and CDR2 YFSETQ. CDR3 length: 15 amino acids. V was pared by 3 bases and J by 4 bases, with 16 bases between. The DNA for the CDR3 is TGCGCCAGCAGCTCAGCCGGAGGGGTTTCCACTGAAGCTTTCTTT. Translating it yields CASSSAGGVSTEAFF. Filled out from reference TRBV5-1 and TRBJ1-1, the complete variable domain reads KAGVTQTPRYLIKTRGQQVTLSCSPISGHRSVSWYQQTPGQGLQFLFEYFSETQRNKGNFPGRFSGRQFSNSRSEMNVSTLELGDSALYLCASSSAGGVSTEAFFGQGTRLTVV.

The chain couples TRBV4-1 to TRBJ2-1, with 7 bases fitting TRBD1. The CDR3 sequence is 14 residues long. The J segment lost 7 bases and the V segment lost 3 bases, leaving 6 bases of the junction unmatched. Germline values: CDR1 MGHRA, CDR2 YSYEKL. For the CDR3, the DNA is TGCGCCAGCAGCCACGGACAGACAGGGAATGAGCAGTTCTTC. Amino acid sequence: CASSHGQTGNEQFF.

This clone has a single count. The V and J genes are TRBV10-2 and TRBJ1-3, with unresolved D. Germline CDR1 and CDR2: WSHSY and SAAADI. The CDR3 is made up of 15 amino acids. The ends were cut back, 7 bases at V and 6 bases at J, with 19 bases in the middle. CDR3 coding DNA: TGCGCCAGCACATCACGGGAAATAAAAGCAAACACCATATATTTT. This sequence encodes CASTSREIKANTIYF.

This chain connects TRBV6-6 to TRBJ1-5; 7 bases match TRBD1. CDR3 length equals 14 residues. V was pared by 6 bases and J by 7 bases, with 9 bases of the junction left unmatched. From germline, CDR1 is MNHNY and CDR2 SVGAGI (reference sequence). CDR3 protein: CASSLDRARQPQHF. CDR3 DNA sequence: TGTGCCAGCAGCCTCGACAGGGCACGACAGCCCCAGCATTTT.

In nucleotides, the CDR3 is TGTGCCAGCAGCCAAGGACTGTACTCCTCCTACAATGAGCAGTTCTTC. The encoded protein is CASSQGLYSSYNEQFF. This sequence joins TRBV3-1 (or the pseudogene TRBV3-2) and TRBJ2-1, with no clear D. The V and J ends lost 1 base and 0 bases respectively, with 10 bases between them. The CDR3 extends over 16 amino acids. Germline CDR1 LGHDT, CDR2 YNNKEL (reference sequence).

The chain carries TRBV19 and TRBJ1-5; TRBD1 matches at 7 bases. The CDR3 contains 15 residues. Trimming took 5 bases from V and 0 from J; bases not matched to a gene: 4. Per germline, CDR1 LNHDA and CDR2 SQIVND (reference sequence). The CDR3 region has the DNA TGTGCCAGTAGTCCCGGGACAGCTAGCAATCAGCCCCAGCATTTT. It specifies CASSPGTASNQPQHF.

The chain combines TRBV12-3 or TRBV12-4 with TRBJ2-2, with D possibly being TRBD1 (6 bases). CDR3 length: 12 residues. The ends were cut back, 4 bases at V and 7 bases at J, with 7 bases in the middle. The CDR3, as DNA: TGTGCCAGCAGTTCAGGGGTCGGGGAGCTGTTTTTT. Protein: CASSSGVGELFF.

V gene TRBV5-1 combines with J gene TRBJ2-5; TRBD2 agrees at 7 bases. The germline CDR1 and CDR2 sequences are SGHRS and YFSETQ. The CDR3 spans 14 residues. Germline trimming cut 7 bases from V and 5 bases from J; bases unmatched to any gene: 11. The CDR3 here is CASEAGSLGETQYF. As DNA, the CDR3 is TGCGCCAGCGAAGCGGGGAGCTTGGGGGAGACCCAGTACTTC.

V and J are TRBV28 and TRBJ2-7; tentatively, D is TRBD2 (5 bases). The CDR3 consists of 18 residues. Trimming pared 1 base from V and 2 bases from J, leaving 21 bases between. Germline assignment: CDR1 MDHEN and CDR2 SYDVKM. The CDR3 coding sequence is TGTGCCAGCAGTTTATTCCGTGGGCGAGACTACCCGACCTACGAGCAGTACTTC. This sequence encodes CASSLFRGRDYPTYEQYF. The entire variable domain, with the rest obtained from reference TRBV28 and TRBJ2-7, is as follows: DVKVTQSSRYLVKRTGEKVFLECVQDMDHENMFWYRQDPGLGLRLIYFSYDVKMKEKGDIPEGYSVSREKKERFSLILESASTNQTSMYLCASSLFRGRDYPTYEQYFGPGTRLTVT.